The clone carrying this TCR beta chain was counted ten times or more. Its target is unknown. TCRdb passed the PCR reads through MiXCR, listing each CDR3 protein once. This sample yields just under 650,000 distinct CDR3 sequences, of which nearly 20% are seen a single time; roughly 0.9% belongs to the top ten. This specimen comes from a study of molecular identifiers for immune sequencing clone quantification. Overall study results and limits: Highly expanded clone sizes could be underestimated by identical TCR molecules sharing a barcode.

Trimming took 0 bases from V and 5 from J, leaving 10 bases between them. The CDR3 has 15 amino acids. The germline V gene encodes CDR1 MNHEY and CDR2 SMNVEV (reference sequence). The receptor was isolated from a human donor in good health. Some libraries in this study had Jurkat cell RNA spiked in. Sequenced input: naive CD8+ T cells from blood, with Jurkat cell RNA spiked in. The subset is: FACS-sorted CD8+CD4-CCR7+CD45RA+ naive T cells. This chain connects TRBV27 to TRBJ1-4; D unresolved. The CDR3 here is CASSLSAQANEKLFF. Written as DNA, the CDR3 is TGTGCCAGCAGTTTATCTGCTCAGGCCAATGAAAAACTGTTTTTT.